A selection of T cell receptor beta chains follows, all from one sample in a study of cytomegalovirus exposure and HLA in healthy donors. The assay was immunoSEQ multiplex PCR, and TCRdb's table has in-frame clones only and misses some. This sample yields 180,000 or so clones, of which over 70% are seen a single time; more than 3% belongs to the top ten. Source material: PBMCs. These receptors were obtained from an older woman in good health and CMV-seropositive. Each CDR3 is given with its conserved first and last residue. The D gene is left open where the match is weak. Rows may omit the clone size; those that give it use once, few, many or a size class.

D gene	J gene	clone size	V gene	CDR3 DNA	CDR3 protein
TRBD1	TRBJ2-7	once	TRBV27	TGTGCCAGCAGTTGGGACAGGACCTACGAGCAGTACTTC	CASSWDRTYEQYF
-	TRBJ2-2	-	TRBV7-2	TGTGCCAGCAGCTTGGCAGGGATGGGCGGGGAGCTGTTTTTT	CASSLAGMGGELFF
-	TRBJ2-4	-	TRBV28	TGTGCCACCGAGGACCGAGGACTAGCCAAAAACATTCAGTACTTC	CATEDRGLAKNIQYF
TRBD1	TRBJ2-2	-	TRBV9	TGTGCCAGCAGCGTAGAGGGACAGCCAAACACCGGGGAGCTGTTTTTT	CASSVEGQPNTGELFF
-	TRBJ2-3	-	TRBV7-8	TGTGCCAGCAGCTTAGACGGGACTAGCACAGATACGCAGTATTTT	CASSLDGTSTDTQYF
-	TRBJ2-7	-	TRBV5-1	TGCGCCAGCAGCTTGGATGGGACACTTACCTACGAGCAGTACTTC	CASSLDGTLTYEQYF
TRBD2	TRBJ2-3	few	TRBV4-1	TGCGCCAGCAGCCAAGCGAGCGGGAGGGCGGGCGACACTACGCAGTATTTT	CASSQASGRAGDTTQYF
-	TRBJ2-5	-	TRBV4-3	TGCGCCAGCAGCCAAGGCCAGGGTAAAGGCCAAGAGACCCAGTACTTC	CASSQGQGKGQETQYF
-	TRBJ1-2	once	TRBV19	TGTGCCAGTAGTAACCCCCGGACTGATTACTATGGCTACACCTTC	CASSNPRTDYYGYTF
TRBD1	TRBJ2-2	-	TRBV15	TGTGCCACCAGCAGAGAGCCAGGGGGCCACACCGGGGAGCTGTTTTTT	CATSREPGGHTGELFF
-	TRBJ2-7	-	TRBV25-1	TGTGCCAGCAGCGGCGGCACCGTCTACGAGCAGTACTTC	CASSGGTVYEQYF
-	TRBJ2-1	-	TRBV2	TGTGCCAGCCGGGGGACCGCATTGTACAATGAGCAGTTCTTC	CASRGTALYNEQFF
-	TRBJ1-2	-	TRBV19	TGTGCCAGTACCATACCAGGAGGGTATGGCTACACCTTC	CASTIPGGYGYTF
TRBD1	TRBJ1-5	-	TRBV19	TGTGCCAGTAGTGGACGGACAGGGGCGGTTCAGCCCCAGCATTTT	CASSGRTGAVQPQHF
-	TRBJ1-4	few	TRBV29-1	TGCAGCGTCGGGGGAGGGGAGATAGCTAATGAAAAACTGTTTTTT	CSVGGGEIANEKLFF
TRBD2	TRBJ2-7	few	TRBV6-5	TGTGCCAGCAGACCCGCCGGAGCGGGAAGAAACGAGCAGTACTTC	CASRPAGAGRNEQYF
TRBD2	TRBJ2-5	-	TRBV6-5	TGTGCCAGCAGTTCGACTGGAGCGGGACAAGAGACCCAGTACTTC	CASSSTGAGQETQYF
-	TRBJ1-2	-	TRBV10-1	TGCGCCAGCGGCTTACCCGGGACACAATATGGCTACACCTTC	CASGLPGTQYGYTF
-	TRBJ2-3	-	TRBV6-4	TGTGCCAGCAGTGACGAGCGGGGCACAGATACGCAGTATTTT	CASSDERGTDTQYF